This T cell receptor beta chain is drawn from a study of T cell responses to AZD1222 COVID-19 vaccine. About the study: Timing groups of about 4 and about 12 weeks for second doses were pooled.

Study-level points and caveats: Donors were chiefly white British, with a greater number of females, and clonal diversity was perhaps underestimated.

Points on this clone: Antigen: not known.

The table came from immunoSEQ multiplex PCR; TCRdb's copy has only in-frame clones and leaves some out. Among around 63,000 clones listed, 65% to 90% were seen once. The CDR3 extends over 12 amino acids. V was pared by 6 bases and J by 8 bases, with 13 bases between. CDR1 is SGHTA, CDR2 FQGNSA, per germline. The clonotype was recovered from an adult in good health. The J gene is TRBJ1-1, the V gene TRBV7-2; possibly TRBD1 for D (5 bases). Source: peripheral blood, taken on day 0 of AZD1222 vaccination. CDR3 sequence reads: CASRPGLGEAFF. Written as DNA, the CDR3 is TGTGCCAGCAGACCAGGGTTGGGGGAAGCTTTCTTT.